This T cell receptor (beta chain) was captured by sequencing in a study of blood T cells in healthy people across ages. A J-beta primer mix and a sample-barcoded 5' primer were used in a second PCR of about 6 to 12 cycles. A single record per CDR3 protein comes from TCRdb applying MiXCR to the 5' RACE reads. The sample includes around 970,000 distinct CDR3 sequences, approximately 50% of them seen just once. From germline, CDR1 is MGHRA and CDR2 YSYEKL. Losses at the gene ends were 4 bases for V and 2 bases for J; bases not matched to a gene: 5. This CDR3 is built from 14 residues. This clonotype showed up many times.

This receptor was taken from a woman aged 60-70 years in good health. The specimen was blood. The chain employs TRBV4-1 and TRBJ2-7, with TRBD1 matching 7 bases. CDR3 in amino acids: CASSPGQLTYEQYF. The DNA for the CDR3 is TGCGCCAGCAGCCCGGGACAGCTAACCTACGAGCAGTACTTC.